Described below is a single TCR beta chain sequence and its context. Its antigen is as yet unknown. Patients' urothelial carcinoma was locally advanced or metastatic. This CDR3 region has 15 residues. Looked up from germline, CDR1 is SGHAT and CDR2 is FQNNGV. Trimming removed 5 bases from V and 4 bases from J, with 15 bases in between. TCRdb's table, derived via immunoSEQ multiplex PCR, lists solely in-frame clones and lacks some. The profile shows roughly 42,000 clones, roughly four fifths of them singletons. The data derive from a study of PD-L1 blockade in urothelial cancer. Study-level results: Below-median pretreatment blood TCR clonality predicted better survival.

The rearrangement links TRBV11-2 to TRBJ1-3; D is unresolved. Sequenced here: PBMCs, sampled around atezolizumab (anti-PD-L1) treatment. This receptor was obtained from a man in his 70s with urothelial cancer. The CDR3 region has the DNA TGTGCCAGCAGCCCCCTTGGCGGGAGGGGAAACACCATATATTTT. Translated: CASSPLGGRGNTIYF.